Below, 27 T cell receptor beta chains from the same sample are listed, as sequenced in a study of cytomegalovirus exposure and HLA in healthy donors. Primers: 60 Vbeta forward and 13 Jbeta reverse. TCRdb's table, derived via immunoSEQ multiplex PCR, lists solely in-frame clones and lacks some. The sample has around 78,000 clones; the top ten hold 3.8%. Sequenced input: PBMCs. All receptors come from a man aged 18 to 30 in good health and CMV-seropositive.

The chain carries TRBV5-1 and TRBJ1-6, with D perhaps matching TRBD1 (5 bases). The CDR3 runs to 15 residues. Germline CDR1 and CDR2: SGHRS and YFSETQ. V lost 0 bases to trimming and J lost 6 bases, with 10 bases between them. The CDR3 bases are TGCGCCAGCAGCTTGGGAACAGGTGGTAATTCACCCCTCCACTTT. Translation: CASSLGTGGNSPLHF.

The genes are TRBV19 and TRBJ1-2; the D is unclear. The CDR3 runs 15 residues. Germline CDR1 LNHDA, CDR2 SQIVND (reference sequence). Trimming took 5 bases from V and 5 from J, leaving 18 bases between them. In DNA form, the CDR3 reads TGTGCCAGTAGTCCTAGCCTCTCCCCGGTATATGGCTACACCTTC. This gives the protein CASSPSLSPVYGYTF.

The V gene is TRBV5-1, the J gene TRBJ2-3, with D tentatively TRBD1 (6 bases). The CDR3 length is 12 residues. The germline V gene encodes CDR1 SGHRS and CDR2 YFSETQ. V lost 4 bases and J 7 bases, leaving 10 bases between the germline ends. Written as DNA, the CDR3 is TGCGCCAGCAGCGCGGACAGCCATACGCAGTATTTT. This sequence encodes CASSADSHTQYF.

The chain combines TRBV5-1 with TRBJ2-7, with D tentatively TRBD1 (6 bases). CDR3 length: 13 amino acids. Trimming cost V 6 bases and J 5 bases, with 15 bases left between them. CDR1 and CDR2 (germline): SGHRS, YFSETQ. CDR3 sequence (DNA): TGCGCCAGCACCCACAGGGCAGGGGACGAGCAGTACTTC. Its translation is CASTHRAGDEQYF. Together with reference TRBV5-1 and TRBJ2-7, the CDR3 gives the full variable domain: KAGVTQTPRYLIKTRGQQVTLSCSPISGHRSVSWYQQTPGQGLQFLFEYFSETQRNKGNFPGRFSGRQFSNSRSEMNVSTLELGDSALYLCASTHRAGDEQYFGPGTRLTVT.

The V call is TRBV5-4, the J call TRBJ2-1; 10 nucleotides line up with TRBD2. CDR3 size: 16 residues. V gave up 1 base and J gave up 3 bases; unmatched junction bases: 4. Per the germline V gene, CDR1 is SGHNT and CDR2 is YYREEE (reference sequence). The CDR3 loop reads CASSLWRTSGYNEQFF. The CDR3 DNA follows: TGTGCCAGCAGCTTGTGGCGGACTAGCGGCTACAATGAGCAGTTCTTC.

The chain combines TRBV18 with TRBJ2-7, with D maybe TRBD1 (5 bases). Germline values: CDR1 KGHSH, CDR2 LQKENI. V lost 2 bases and J 0 bases, leaving 11 bases between the germline ends. The CDR3 loop spans 15 amino acids. The chain's CDR3 is CASSPSQGGSYEQYF. CDR3 nucleotides: TGTGCCAGCTCACCATCCCAGGGTGGCTCCTACGAGCAGTACTTC.

V usage is TRBV9 and J usage is TRBJ2-7, with 12 bases that match TRBD2. Trimming removed 1 base from V and 5 bases from J; junction bases left unmatched: 4. Germline-derived CDR1 and CDR2 are SGDLS and YYNGEE. This CDR3 region has 15 residues. The CDR3: CASSVLASGGDEQYF. As DNA, the CDR3 is TGTGCCAGCAGCGTATTGGCTAGCGGGGGGGACGAGCAGTACTTC.

CDR3 DNA: TGCAGCGTTTTGACTAGCGGGCACACAGATACGCAGTATTTT. Amino acids: CSVLTSGHTDTQYF. The chain has TRBV29-1 and TRBJ2-3; 10 bases map to TRBD2. CDR3 length: 14 amino acids. Germline V gene sequence: CDR1 SQVTM, CDR2 ANQGSEA. The junction had 4 bases not matched to a gene; V was cut back by 5 bases and J by 2 bases.

This rearrangement joins TRBV21-1 to TRBJ1-1; TRBD1, as called in the table, went unchecked against the DNA. TRBV21-1 is shown as a pseudogene. This CDR3 is built from 10 residues. The CDR3 DNA reads TGTGCCAGCACAGGGAAGGGGGCTTTCTTT. It codes for CASTGKGAFF.

This chain uses TRBV28 with TRBJ2-7; 7 positions agree with TRBD1. The CDR3 totals 15 residues. CDR1 is MDHEN, CDR2 SYDVKM, per germline. With 5 bases clipped from V and 4 bases from J, the junction kept 11 bases outside the gene matches. The CDR3 DNA reads as TGTGCCAGCAGTCCCGACAGGGTCCCTGGGTACGAGCAGTACTTC. Translating gives CASSPDRVPGYEQYF.

The gene calls are TRBV19 and TRBJ1-5, with 7 bases lining up with TRBD1. V shed 5 bases, J shed 1 base, and the junction held 2 bases outside the gene matches. The germline V gene encodes CDR1 LNHDA and CDR2 SQIVND (reference sequence). This CDR3 is 14 amino acids long. CDR3 DNA: TGTGCCAGTAGTTTACAGGGGAGCAATCAGCCCCAGCATTTT. It yields the protein CASSLQGSNQPQHF.

The gene calls are TRBV19 and TRBJ1-1; TRBD1 aligns across 7 bases. V was pared by 5 bases and J by 7 bases, with 10 bases of the junction left unmatched. Per the germline V gene, CDR1 is LNHDA and CDR2 is SQIVND (reference sequence). The CDR3 is 14 amino acids. The CDR3, as DNA: TGTGCCAGTAGTTACGGGACAGCGTCTTATGAAGCTTTCTTT. Protein product: CASSYGTASYEAFF.

CDR3 bases: TGCGCCAGCAGCGATCTAGGAACCGGGGAGCTGTTTTTT. As protein: CASSDLGTGELFF. The chain recombines TRBV10-1 with TRBJ2-2; D ambiguous. This CDR3 is built from 13 residues. The germline gives CDR1 WNHNN, CDR2 SYGVQD (reference sequence). V was clipped by 6 bases and J by 5 bases, with 10 bases between them.

In DNA form, the CDR3 reads TGTGCCAGCAGTGCCGGGACAGGGGGCGCGGGTGAAGCTTTCTTT. Protein product: CASSAGTGGAGEAFF. V usage is TRBV9 and J usage is TRBJ1-1; 12 bases align to TRBD1. The CDR3 is 15 residues long. V was clipped by 5 bases and J by 7 bases; unmatched bases: 9. Germline V gene lookup returns CDR1 SGDLS and CDR2 YYNGEE.

The chain recombines TRBV4-1 with TRBJ1-1; maybe TRBD1 (5 bases). Germline lookup yields CDR1 MGHRA and CDR2 YSYEKL. The CDR3 spans 15 residues. Trimming cost V 6 bases and J 3 bases, with 17 bases left between them. In DNA, the CDR3 is TGCGCCAGCAGAGATGGCATTCAGGGTTACACTGAAGCTTTCTTT. Translated, it gives CASRDGIQGYTEAFF.

The chain couples TRBV6-1 to TRBJ2-5; 10 nucleotides agree with TRBD2. This CDR3 region has 15 residues. V lost 4 bases to trimming and J lost 1 base; unmatched junction nucleotides: 3. Germline CDR1 reads MNHNS; CDR2 reads SASEGT. DNA of the CDR3: TGTGCCAGCAGTGTGGCTAGCGGGGGCCAAGAGACCCAGTACTTC. It translates to CASSVASGGQETQYF.

The chain combines TRBV27 with TRBJ2-7; 7 bases are shared with TRBD1. Germline assignment: CDR1 MNHEY and CDR2 SMNVEV (reference sequence). This CDR3 contains 14 residues. Losses at the gene ends were 3 bases for V and 4 bases for J; bases not matched to a gene: 6. The chain's CDR3 is CASSLGQQFYEQYF. The DNA of the CDR3 is TGTGCCAGCAGTTTGGGACAGCAGTTTTACGAGCAGTACTTC.

The V and J genes are TRBV4-1 and TRBJ1-1; D is unresolved. V lost 1 base, J lost 7 bases, and 4 bases lay in between. Per the germline V gene, CDR1 is MGHRA and CDR2 is YSYEKL. The CDR3 is made up of 11 amino acids. DNA of the CDR3: TGCGCCAGCAGCCAAGGTAATGAAGCTTTCTTT. It translates to CASSQGNEAFF.

The chain combines TRBV11-2 with TRBJ2-5; 11 positions agree with TRBD2. The junction had 11 bases not matched to a gene; V was cut back by 4 bases and J by 4 bases. The germline V gene encodes CDR1 SGHAT and CDR2 FQNNGV. CDR3 length: 17 amino acids. As DNA, the CDR3 is TGTGCCAGCAGCTCTCTAGCGGGAGGAGGACTACGAGAGACCCAGTACTTC. Amino acids: CASSSLAGGGLRETQYF.

The chain joins TRBV28 to TRBJ1-2; a possible D gene is TRBD1 (6 bases). With 8 bases removed from V and 4 bases from J, the gap between germline ends came to 14 bases. The CDR3 runs 13 residues. Germline V gives CDR1 MDHEN, CDR2 SYDVKM. CDR3 in amino acids: CASLPTGGYGYTF. CDR3 bases: TGTGCCAGCCTACCGACAGGTGGCTATGGCTACACCTTC.

V usage is TRBV6-1 and J usage is TRBJ1-5, with 10 nucleotides matching TRBD1. In germline, CDR1 is MNHNS, CDR2 SASEGT. The CDR3 is 15 amino acids. V lost 5 bases and J lost 6; bases outside the gene matches: 7. The CDR3 sequence is CASSLGGQGSQPQHF. The CDR3 nucleotides read TGTGCCAGCAGTCTGGGGGGACAGGGGAGTCAGCCCCAGCATTTT.

The chain combines TRBV18 with TRBJ2-1; no reliable D call. Germline V gene data show CDR1 as KGHSH and CDR2 as LQKENI. Trimming pared 2 bases from V and 8 bases from J, leaving 16 bases between. This CDR3 has 15 amino acids. The CDR3 coding sequence is TGTGCCAGCTCACCAACGCTTTCGTCGGTTGATGAGCAGTTCTTC. Translating it yields CASSPTLSSVDEQFF.

The V call is TRBV28, the J call TRBJ2-2; D possibly corresponds to TRBD2 (6 bases). Per germline, CDR1 MDHEN and CDR2 SYDVKM. The CDR3 spans 16 residues. The germline V and J ends were trimmed by 0 bases and 2 bases, with 10 bases remaining between them. The CDR3: CASSLWGTLNTGELFF. For the CDR3, the DNA is TGTGCCAGCAGTTTATGGGGGACTCTTAACACCGGGGAGCTGTTTTTT.

V usage is TRBV29-1 and J usage is TRBJ1-2; 9 positions match TRBD1. The CDR3 consists of 12 residues. Looked up from germline, CDR1 is SQVTM and CDR2 is ANQGSEA. After removal of 6 bases from V and 8 bases from J, the junction contained 7 bases not matched to a gene. The chain's CDR3 is CSVGTGNFGYTF. The CDR3 nucleotides read TGCAGCGTGGGGACAGGGAACTTCGGCTACACCTTC.

This chain links TRBV2 with TRBJ2-2, with TRBD2 as a possible D gene (5 bases). Trimming left V 7 bases short and J 7 bases short, with 7 bases between. The CDR3 consists of 11 residues. Germline CDR1 reads SNHLY; CDR2 reads FYNNEI. The CDR3 bases are TGTGCCAGCACTCGGGGCGGGGAGCTGTTTTTT. Amino acid sequence: CASTRGGELFF. Full variable domain (missing parts from reference TRBV2 and TRBJ2-2): EPEVTQTPSHQVTQMGQEVILRCVPISNHLYFYWYRQILGQKVEFLVSFYNNEISEKSEIFDDQFSVERPDGSNFTLKIRSTKLEDSAMYFCASTRGGELFFGEGSRLTVL.

The CDR3 loop is CASSSRLTGGSYGYTF. CDR3 nucleotides: TGTGCCAGCAGTTCACGGCTGACAGGGGGAAGCTATGGCTACACCTTC. The chain links TRBV27 to TRBJ1-2; 9 positions agree with TRBD1. This CDR3 has 16 residues. Trimming took 4 bases from V and 4 from J; bases not matched to a gene: 10. Germline V CDR1 and CDR2: MNHEY, SMNVEV (reference sequence).

This rearrangement joins TRBV5-1 to TRBJ2-7; TRBD1 matches at 8 bases. CDR1 is SGHRS and CDR2 is YFSETQ in the germline V gene. This CDR3 comprises 14 residues. V lost 2 bases to trimming and J lost 5 bases; unmatched junction nucleotides: 6. For the CDR3, the DNA is TGCGCCAGCAGCTTACGACAGGGGTGGGACGAGCAGTACTTC. This encodes CASSLRQGWDEQYF.